These 32 T cell receptor beta chains came from one sample sequenced in a study of OX40 agonist ivuxolimab in advanced cancers. Some clones are missing from TCRdb's copy, which holds only in-frame ones; the method was immunoSEQ multiplex PCR. This sample has more than 100,000 clones, with approximately 92% found just once. Sequencing used CD4+ or CD8+ T cells sorted from blood, obtained in a trial of the OX40 agonist ivuxolimab. Receptor source: an adult with an advanced solid tumor such as melanoma, head and neck, liver or kidney cancer.

V gene TRBV5-6 combines with J gene TRBJ2-7; D unclear. CDR1 and CDR2 (germline): SGHDT, YYEEEE. The ends were cut back, 3 bases at V and 6 bases at J, with 10 bases in the middle. This CDR3 has 12 residues. The DNA for the CDR3 is TGTGCCAGCAGCTCGTCGGGCTCCGAGCAGTACTTC. It encodes CASSSSGSEQYF. The full variable domain, rest sourced from reference TRBV5-6 and TRBJ2-7, is DAGVTQSPTHLIKTRGQQVTLRCSPKSGHDTVSWYQQALGQGPQFIFQYYEEEERQRGNFPDRFSGHQFPNYSSELNVNALLLGDSALYLCASSSSGSEQYFGPGTRLTVT.

V gene TRBV2 combines with J gene TRBJ2-5; 10 positions match TRBD1. Germline V gives CDR1 SNHLY, CDR2 FYNNEI. This CDR3 is 13 amino acids long. CDR3 DNA sequence: TGTGCAGCAGGGACAGGGGCCCAAGAGACCCAGTACTTC. Translated: CAAGTGAQETQYF.

The chain uses TRBV28 and TRBJ2-3, with no clear D. CDR3 length equals 12 residues. The V and J ends lost 10 bases and 3 bases respectively, with 11 bases between them. The germline V gene encodes CDR1 MDHEN and CDR2 SYDVKM. In nucleotides, the CDR3 is TGTGCCACCCGGCCCGGGACAGATACGCAGTATTTT. Protein sequence: CATRPGTDTQYF.

This clone was observed once. V is TRBV30 and J is TRBJ1-2; 7 bases fit TRBD1. Germline values: CDR1 GTSNPN, CDR2 SVGIG (reference sequence). J gave up 5 bases and V 0 bases, and 6 bases lay outside the gene matches. The CDR3 consists of 14 residues. The CDR3: CAWSVQGLNYGYTF. CDR3 coding DNA: TGTGCCTGGAGTGTACAGGGGTTAAATTATGGCTACACCTTC.

The rearrangement links TRBV6-6 to TRBJ2-7; D is ambiguous. CDR1 and CDR2 from the germline V gene are MNHNY and SVGAGI (reference sequence). The CDR3 has 12 residues. V was shortened by 4 bases and J by 4 bases, with 8 bases between the two germline ends. In DNA, the CDR3 is TGTGCCAGCAGTTCGCAACAGTACGAGCAGTACTTC. It yields the protein CASSSQQYEQYF.

V gene TRBV7-2 combines with J gene TRBJ1-5; tentatively, D is TRBD1 (5 bases). CDR3 size: 15 residues. Looked up from germline, CDR1 is SGHTA and CDR2 is FQGNSA. Trimming removed 4 bases at V and 3 bases at J, with 13 bases between. The CDR3 DNA follows: TGTGCCAGCAGCTACGCCGAGGGACCCAATCAGCCCCAGCATTTT. Encoded protein: CASSYAEGPNQPQHF.

The rearrangement uses TRBV27 and TRBJ2-3; TRBD1 aligns across 9 bases. Germline CDR1 MNHEY, CDR2 SMNVEV (reference sequence). CDR3 length equals 15 residues. J lost 4 bases, V lost 6 bases, and 8 bases had no gene match. Here the CDR3 reads CASRPRTGDSDTQYF. The CDR3 DNA follows: TGTGCCAGCAGACCCCGGACAGGGGATTCAGATACGCAGTATTTT.

This clone appeared once. V usage is TRBV5-1 and J usage is TRBJ2-5, with 13 bases fitting TRBD2. The J call may be in error: the DNA end matches TRBJ2-7 better. Germline V gives CDR1 SGHRS, CDR2 YFSETQ. The CDR3 sequence is 16 residues long. Here the CDR3 reads CASSLVTSGGAHEQYF. CDR3 sequence (DNA): TGCGCCAGCAGCTTGGTTACTAGCGGGGGGGCCCACGAGCAGTACTTC.

This chain links TRBV19 with TRBJ2-4; 7 bases agree with TRBD1. Germline CDR1 and CDR2: LNHDA and SQIVND (reference sequence). The length of the CDR3 is 15 residues. V lost 3 bases and J lost 8; bases outside the gene matches: 10. The CDR3 protein is CASSIQGRGLDIQYF. The CDR3 DNA reads TGTGCCAGTAGTATCCAAGGCAGGGGGTTGGACATTCAGTACTTC.

The V and J genes are TRBV2 and TRBJ2-3; D may be TRBD2 (6 bases). The V gene lost 4 bases and the J gene lost 6 bases, with 14 bases spanning the gap. Germline CDR1 is SNHLY and CDR2 is FYNNEI. There are 14 residues in the CDR3. The CDR3 coding sequence is TGTGCCAGCAGTGCAGGGCGGGGAGGCGATACGCAGTATTTT. This codes for CASSAGRGGDTQYF. Together with reference TRBV2 and TRBJ2-3, the CDR3 gives the full variable domain: EPEVTQTPSHQVTQMGQEVILRCVPISNHLYFYWYRQILGQKVEFLVSFYNNEISEKSEIFDDQFSVERPDGSNFTLKIRSTKLEDSAMYFCASSAGRGGDTQYFGPGTRLTVL.

This clone was picked up one time. This CDR3 reads CASRTVAKTEEQYF. The CDR3 DNA sequence: TGCGCCAGCAGAACGGTCGCTAAAACGGAGGAGCAGTACTTC. The rearrangement uses TRBV23-1 and TRBJ2-5; D is possibly TRBD2 (5 bases). TRBV23-1 is placed among ORFs of uncertain function. CDR3 length equals 14 residues. V was cut by 6 bases and J by 11 bases, with 22 bases left in between.

The chain recombines TRBV30 with TRBJ1-2; a possible D gene is TRBD1 (5 bases). There are 14 residues in the CDR3. The V gene's germline CDR1 is GTSNPN and CDR2 SVGIG (reference sequence). Trimming removed 1 base at V and 4 bases at J, with 13 bases between. CDR3 nucleotides: TGTGCCTGGAGTGCGGGACCGGGCTCCTATGGCTACACCTTC. Its protein product is CAWSAGPGSYGYTF.

The chain links TRBV2 to TRBJ1-4; D may be TRBD1 (5 bases). Germline assignment: CDR1 SNHLY and CDR2 FYNNEI. CDR3 length: 17 residues. V was shortened by 3 bases and J by 0 bases, with 14 bases between the two germline ends. The CDR3 protein is CASSEQGSVATNEKLFF. The DNA for the CDR3 is TGTGCCAGCAGTGAGCAGGGTTCAGTCGCAACTAATGAAAAACTGTTTTTT.

The chain recombines TRBV2 with TRBJ1-5; maybe TRBD1 (5 bases). The germline V gene has CDR1 SNHLY and CDR2 FYNNEI. V lost 4 bases and J 0 bases, leaving 16 bases between the germline ends. The CDR3 runs 17 residues. This CDR3 is CASSVGTGRYSNQPQHF. CDR3 coding DNA: TGTGCCAGCAGTGTTGGGACGGGGAGATATAGCAATCAGCCCCAGCATTTT.

This clone was counted once. Distinct nucleotide sequences in the sample also encode this CDR3. The rearrangement joins TRBV20-1 to TRBJ2-1; D unresolved. The germline CDR1 and CDR2 sequences are DFQATT and SNEGSKA (reference sequence). The CDR3 totals 11 residues. Trimming took off 1 base at V and 7 bases at J, with 5 bases between the two ends. The CDR3 region has the DNA TGCAGTGCTAGAGGGGGTAATGAGCAGTTCTTC. Its translation is CSARGGNEQFF.

This chain connects TRBV14 to TRBJ1-1, with TRBD1 matching over 8 bases. Germline trimming cut 3 bases from V and 8 bases from J; bases unmatched to any gene: 8. The CDR3 is 14 amino acids. The germline CDR1 and CDR2 sequences are SGHDN and FVKESK. In DNA form, the CDR3 reads TGTGCCAGCAGCCAGCCGGACAGGGAGGAGGAAGCTTTCTTT. As protein: CASSQPDREEEAFF.

V is TRBV7-8 and J is TRBJ2-5; 12 nucleotides agree with TRBD2. The CDR3 is 13 residues long. Germline assignment: CDR1 SGHVS and CDR2 FQNEAQ. Germline trimming cut 1 base from V and 10 bases from J; bases unmatched to any gene: 1. The CDR3 DNA is TGTGCCAGCAGCTTAGTGACTAGCGGGAGCCAGTACTTC. Its protein product is CASSLVTSGSQYF.

This chain links TRBV5-1 with TRBJ1-1, with 8 bases that match TRBD1. CDR3 length: 12 amino acids. Germline V gene sequence: CDR1 SGHRS, CDR2 YFSETQ. Losses at the gene ends were 4 bases for V and 9 bases for J; bases not matched to a gene: 5. CDR3 residues: CASSLDRGKAFF. The CDR3, as DNA: TGCGCCAGCAGCCTAGACAGGGGTAAAGCTTTCTTT.

The CDR3 protein is CASSAGTRETQYF. Written as DNA, the CDR3 is TGTGCCAGCAGTGCCGGGACTAGGGAGACCCAGTACTTC. V gene TRBV2 combines with J gene TRBJ2-5, with TRBD2 identical over 8 bases. The CDR3 totals 13 residues. The germline CDR1 and CDR2 sequences are SNHLY and FYNNEI. J was trimmed by 5 bases and V by 4 bases; bases with no gene match: 3.

The chain combines TRBV28 with TRBJ1-5, with D uncertain. Germline values: CDR1 MDHEN, CDR2 SYDVKM. Trimming left V 8 bases short and J 2 bases short, with 16 bases between. CDR3 length: 15 residues. CDR3 in amino acids: CASVVSGVGNQPQHF. The CDR3 DNA reads as TGTGCCAGCGTTGTGTCCGGGGTGGGCAATCAGCCCCAGCATTTT. The full variable domain, in which reference TRBV28 and TRBJ1-5 provide the parts outside the CDR3, is DVKVTQSSRYLVKRTGEKVFLECVQDMDHENMFWYRQDPGLGLRLIYFSYDVKMKEKGDIPEGYSVSREKKERFSLILESASTNQTSMYLCASVVSGVGNQPQHFGDGTRLSIL.

This sequence joins TRBV4-3 and TRBJ1-1, with a tentative D call TRBD1 (5 bases). In germline, CDR1 is LGHNA, CDR2 YSLEER. The CDR3 is 16 amino acids. Deletions cut 0 bases from V and 5 bases from J, with 16 bases between. CDR3 nucleotide sequence: TGCGCCAGCAGCCAAGAGGGGGGGACTGGTAGGACTGAAGCTTTCTTT. Translation gives CASSQEGGTGRTEAFF.

V and J are TRBV2 and TRBJ2-3; weak D call: TRBD1 (6 bases). In germline, CDR1 is SNHLY, CDR2 FYNNEI. CDR3 length: 14 residues. V dropped 4 bases and J dropped 3 bases, with 11 bases sitting between them. The CDR3 sequence: CASSAGDGTDTQYF. The CDR3 bases are TGTGCCAGCAGTGCAGGGGACGGTACAGATACGCAGTATTTT.

The rearrangement joins TRBV9 to TRBJ2-7; 7 bases line up with TRBD2. Losses at the gene ends were 4 bases for V and 5 bases for J; bases not matched to a gene: 9. Per the germline V gene, CDR1 is SGDLS and CDR2 is YYNGEE. The CDR3 runs 14 residues. The DNA of the CDR3 is TGTGCCAGCAGCCCGTGGGGGGGGAGCCACGAGCAGTACTTC. Amino acid sequence: CASSPWGGSHEQYF. Full variable domain (missing parts from reference TRBV9 and TRBJ2-7): DSGVTQTPKHLITATGQRVTLRCSPRSGDLSVYWYQQSLDQGLQFLIQYYNGEERAKGNILERFSAQQFPDLHSELNLSSLELGDSALYFCASSPWGGSHEQYFGPGTRLTVT.

The rearrangement joins TRBV9 to TRBJ2-1; the D is unclear. Looked up from germline, CDR1 is SGDLS and CDR2 is YYNGEE. The CDR3 is 12 amino acids. The V and J ends lost 2 bases and 7 bases respectively, with 7 bases between them. The CDR3 sequence: CASSVRRNEQFF. CDR3 DNA sequence: TGTGCCAGCAGCGTCAGGCGAAATGAGCAGTTCTTC.

This clone has only one observation. The chain recombines TRBV7-9 with TRBJ1-6; D gene ambiguous. The CDR3 contains 14 residues. V lost 1 base and J 8 bases, leaving 9 bases between the germline ends. Germline CDR1 is SEHNR and CDR2 is FQNEAQ (reference sequence). CDR3 protein: CASSLEWTDSPLHF. In nucleotides, the CDR3 is TGTGCCAGCAGCTTAGAGTGGACCGATTCACCCCTCCACTTT.

This clone was seen a single time. The chain joins TRBV5-6 to TRBJ2-2; D is unresolved. The germline V and J ends were trimmed by 6 bases and 1 base, with 13 bases remaining between them. Germline CDR1 reads SGHDT; CDR2 reads YYEEEE. The CDR3 is 15 residues long. The DNA of the CDR3 is TGTGCCAGCAAGAGACTTTACCTGAACACCGGGGAGCTGTTTTTT. Translation: CASKRLYLNTGELFF.

This clone was counted once. The chain couples TRBV28 to TRBJ1-1; 7 bases are a match to TRBD1. In germline, CDR1 is MDHEN, CDR2 SYDVKM. V trimming: 7 bases; J trimming: 4 bases; junction bases outside the gene matches: 6. The CDR3 runs 13 residues. In DNA, the CDR3 is TGTGCCAGCAATCCACAGGGGTTCACTGAAGCTTTCTTT. The encoded protein is CASNPQGFTEAFF.

This rearrangement joins TRBV5-1 to TRBJ2-5; 8 bases line up with TRBD2. Trimming cost V 0 bases and J 2 bases; bases outside gene matches: 3. The CDR3 sequence is 15 residues long. Per germline, CDR1 SGHRS and CDR2 YFSETQ. CDR3 nucleotide sequence: TGCGCCAGCAGCTTGGAAAAGCGGGGGCAAGAGACCCAGTACTTC. Translating gives CASSLEKRGQETQYF.

The rearrangement links TRBV7-2 to TRBJ2-7; the match to TRBD2 covers 7 bases. Losses at the gene ends were 5 bases for V and 2 bases for J; bases not matched to a gene: 6. There are 14 residues in the CDR3. Per germline, CDR1 SGHTA and CDR2 FQGNSA. The chain's CDR3 is CASSPGEGPYEQYF. DNA for the CDR3: TGTGCCAGCAGCCCGGGGGAGGGCCCCTACGAGCAGTACTTC.

J is TRBJ1-3 and V is TRBV7-2, with D possibly matching TRBD1 (5 bases). This CDR3 contains 15 residues. From germline, CDR1 is SGHTA and CDR2 FQGNSA. V was cut by 1 base and J by 12 bases, with 19 bases left in between. CDR3 in DNA: TGTGCCAGCAGCTTAGTCGGACAAGCCGGGGGGATCATATATTTT. Its translation: CASSLVGQAGGIIYF. Filled out from reference TRBV7-2 and TRBJ1-3, the complete variable domain reads GAGVSQSPSNKVTEKGKDVELRCDPISGHTALYWYRQSLGQGLEFLIYFQGNSAPDKSGLPSDRFSAERTGGSVSTLTIQRTQQEDSAVYLCASSLVGQAGGIIYFGEGSWLTVV.

V usage is TRBV5-4 and J usage is TRBJ1-3; D uncertain. The V and J ends lost 0 bases and 0 bases respectively, with 4 bases between them. This CDR3 region has 14 residues. Germline V gene data show CDR1 as SGHNT and CDR2 as YYREEE (reference sequence). The CDR3 DNA is TGTGCCAGCAGCTTGGGAGACTCTGGAAACACCATATATTTT. It is translated as CASSLGDSGNTIYF.

The V call is TRBV6-5, the J call TRBJ1-6, with no clear D. This CDR3 is 13 amino acids long. CDR1 is MNHEY and CDR2 is SVGAGI in the germline V gene. The V gene lost 2 bases and the J gene lost 8 bases, with 7 bases spanning the gap. In DNA form, the CDR3 reads TGTGCCAGCAGTTACGACTCGGATTCACCCCTCCACTTT. Protein: CASSYDSDSPLHF.